These 21 T cell receptor beta chains came from one sample sequenced in a study of blood T cell repertoires in COVID-19. Libraries were prepared by immunoSEQ multiplex PCR; TCRdb keeps only in-frame clonotypes and omits some of them. The sample consists of approximately 350,000 clones, 87% of them appearing once. The sample was peripheral blood. The source of these receptors is a woman between 45 and 60 years old with COVID-19, enrolled during active disease.

This rearrangement joins TRBV19 to TRBJ2-6; 7 bases agree with TRBD1. CDR1 is LNHDA and CDR2 is SQIVND in the germline V gene (reference sequence). With 5 bases clipped from V and 4 bases from J, the junction kept 8 bases outside the gene matches. The CDR3 loop spans 16 amino acids. The CDR3 protein is CASSPRQGWGANVLTF. In DNA, the CDR3 is TGTGCCAGTAGTCCCAGACAGGGCTGGGGGGCCAACGTCCTGACTTTC. Filled out from reference TRBV19 and TRBJ2-6, the complete variable domain reads DGGITQSPKYLFRKEGQNVTLSCEQNLNHDAMYWYRQDPGQGLRLIYYSQIVNDFQKGDIAEGYSVSREKKESFPLTVTSAQKNPTAFYLCASSPRQGWGANVLTFGAGSRLTVL.

This clone was seen only once. J is TRBJ2-3 and V is TRBV5-4; 9 bases agree with TRBD2. J was trimmed by 4 bases and V by 7 bases; bases with no gene match: 10. Per the germline V gene, CDR1 is SGHNT and CDR2 is YYREEE (reference sequence). The CDR3 length is 15 residues. The CDR3 DNA reads TGTGCCAGCCAACAGGGCGGGAGGGCCCCAGATACGCAGTATTTT. Protein sequence: CASQQGGRAPDTQYF.

The J gene is TRBJ1-1, the V gene TRBV27; the D gene is possibly TRBD1 (6 bases). The V and J ends lost 6 bases and 3 bases respectively, with 11 bases between them. Germline CDR1 and CDR2: MNHEY and SMNVEV (reference sequence). The CDR3 loop spans 13 amino acids. The CDR3 bases are TGTGCCAGCAGGTGGACAGAAGACACTGAAGCTTTCTTT. Residues: CASRWTEDTEAFF.

This clone was seen just once. The chain recombines TRBV19 with TRBJ2-1; D remains unclear. The CDR3 has 11 amino acids. Germline lookup yields CDR1 LNHDA and CDR2 SQIVND (reference sequence). Trimming took 5 bases from V and 4 from J, leaving 3 bases between them. CDR3 bases: TGTGCCAGTAGTTCATACAATGAGCAGTTCTTC. This gives the protein CASSSYNEQFF.

This chain joins TRBV27 and TRBJ2-5; D might be TRBD2 (5 bases). Trimming cost V 6 bases and J 4 bases, with 21 bases left between them. This CDR3 has 16 amino acids. Germline CDR1 is MNHEY and CDR2 is SMNVEV (reference sequence). DNA for the CDR3: TGTGCCAGCAGCCCGGCCGCCTACGAGGGTCGAGAGACCCAGTACTTC. Translated: CASSPAAYEGRETQYF.

This clone was detected only once. J is TRBJ2-7 and V is TRBV11-1; TRBD1 matches 8 bases. V was pared by 5 bases and J by 3 bases, with 12 bases of the junction left unmatched. This CDR3 region has 16 residues. Per the germline V gene, CDR1 is SGHAT and CDR2 is FQDESV (reference sequence). In nucleotides, the CDR3 is TGTGCCAGCAGCGTACAGGGGGAACGTATCTACTACGAGCAGTACTTC. Translating it yields CASSVQGERIYYEQYF.

The rearrangement links TRBV27 to TRBJ2-7; TRBD1 might be the D (6 bases). CDR1 and CDR2 (germline): MNHEY, SMNVEV (reference sequence). Trimming left V 3 bases short and J 4 bases short, with 13 bases between. This CDR3 spans 14 amino acids. CDR3 coding DNA: TGTGCCAGCAGTTTGTCAGGGGATATTTACGAGCAGTACTTC. It codes for CASSLSGDIYEQYF.

A single count supports this clone. V and J are TRBV18 and TRBJ1-5, with no clear D. The CDR3 is 13 residues long. The ends were cut back, 5 bases at V and 2 bases at J, with 7 bases in the middle. The germline V gene has CDR1 KGHSH and CDR2 LQKENI. CDR3 region: CASSETGNQPQHF. For the CDR3, the DNA is TGTGCCAGCTCAGAAACAGGCAATCAGCCCCAGCATTTT.

The chain joins TRBV7-8 to TRBJ2-1; D remains ambiguous. The CDR3 has 15 amino acids. The germline CDR1 and CDR2 sequences are SGHVS and FQNEAQ. Trimming cost V 3 bases and J 0 bases, with 9 bases left between them. The CDR3 loop reads CASSFQQSSYNEQFF. DNA of the CDR3: TGTGCCAGCAGCTTTCAACAGAGCTCCTACAATGAGCAGTTCTTC. Drawing the rest from reference TRBV7-8 and TRBJ2-1, the complete variable domain is GAGVSQSPRYKVAKRGQDVALRCDPISGHVSLFWYQQALGQGPEFLTYFQNEAQLDKSGLPSDRFFAERPEGSVSTLKIQRTQQEDSAVYLCASSFQQSSYNEQFFGPGTRLTVL.

Here the CDR3 DNA reads TGCGCCAGCAGCTTGGGGGAAACAGGGTGGGGAACCTACGAGCAGTACTTC. It is translated as CASSLGETGWGTYEQYF. The chain has TRBV5-1 and TRBJ2-7; a possible D gene is TRBD1 (6 bases). This CDR3 contains 17 residues. Germline values: CDR1 SGHRS, CDR2 YFSETQ. Trimming cost V 0 bases and J 2 bases, with 18 bases left between them.

The chain links TRBV7-3 to TRBJ2-1, with D unclear. V was clipped by 2 bases and J by 5 bases, with 7 bases between them. The length of the CDR3 is 13 residues. From germline, CDR1 is SGHTA and CDR2 FQGTGA. The CDR3 DNA sequence: TGTGCCAGCAGCTTAGGGCGTAACAATGAGCAGTTCTTC. It yields the protein CASSLGRNNEQFF. The full variable domain, rest sourced from reference TRBV7-3 and TRBJ2-1, is GAGVSQTPSNKVTEKGKYVELRCDPISGHTALYWYRQSLGQGPEFLIYFQGTGAADDSGLPNDRFFAVRPEGSVSTLKIQRTERGDSAVYLCASSLGRNNEQFFGPGTRLTVL.

J is TRBJ2-7 and V is TRBV19, with 11 bases that match TRBD1. Germline CDR1 and CDR2: LNHDA and SQIVND (reference sequence). The CDR3 totals 14 residues. Trimming cost V 9 bases and J 4 bases; bases outside gene matches: 8. The DNA of the CDR3 is TGTGCCAGCGCCTGGACAGGGGGCGGGTACGAGCAGTACTTC. Its translation is CASAWTGGGYEQYF.

The V and J genes are TRBV14 and TRBJ1-4, with 8 positions matching TRBD1. With V trimmed by 6 bases and J by 8 bases, 11 bases remained unmatched. The germline V gene encodes CDR1 SGHDN and CDR2 FVKESK. This CDR3 has 15 amino acids. Here the CDR3 reads CASSLPGQALEKLFF. The CDR3 nucleotides are TGTGCCAGCAGTCTACCGGGACAGGCGTTAGAAAAACTGTTTTTT.

The chain uses TRBV27 and TRBJ2-2; D may be TRBD1 (6 bases). This CDR3 spans 17 amino acids. CDR1 MNHEY and CDR2 SMNVEV come from the germline V gene (reference sequence). Trimming stripped 5 bases from V and 2 bases from J, with 18 bases between. CDR3: CASSKAPGTKNTGELFF. The CDR3 bases are TGTGCCAGCAGTAAAGCCCCCGGGACAAAAAACACCGGGGAGCTGTTTTTT.

This chain connects TRBV29-1 to TRBJ1-5, with D possibly TRBD1 on 6 matching bases. This CDR3 has 15 residues. The germline V gene has CDR1 SQVTM and CDR2 ANQGSEA. V dropped 4 bases and J dropped 0 bases, with 13 bases sitting between them. This chain's CDR3 is CSVVLEGGSNQPQHF. As DNA, the CDR3 is TGCAGCGTTGTTCTTGAAGGGGGTAGCAATCAGCCCCAGCATTTT.

This rearrangement joins TRBV5-3 to TRBJ1-6; a possible D gene is TRBD1 (6 bases). TRBV5-3 falls under the ORF class, with uncertain function. This CDR3 is 14 amino acids long. Trimming pared 5 bases from V and 5 bases from J, leaving 11 bases between. The CDR3 bases are TGTGCCAGAAGTACACAGGGCAATAATTCACCCCTCCACTTT. Translating gives CARSTQGNNSPLHF.

The chain couples TRBV28 to TRBJ2-1; 10 positions agree with TRBD2. Germline CDR1 is MDHEN and CDR2 is SYDVKM. There are 14 residues in the CDR3. Trimming at V came to 5 bases and at J to 9 bases, leaving 7 bases not matched to a gene. The CDR3 nucleotides are TGTGCCAGCAGTCCTAGCGGGAGTTCCGGTGAGCAGTTCTTC. It is translated as CASSPSGSSGEQFF.

The gene calls are TRBV6-2 or TRBV6-3 and TRBJ2-1, with TRBD1 as a possible D gene (5 bases). Germline V gene data show CDR1 as MNHEY and CDR2 as SVGEGT. This CDR3 spans 14 amino acids. Trimming left V 3 bases short and J 5 bases short, with 11 bases between. The CDR3 bases are TGTGCCAGCAGTTATCCCCCCAGGGACAATGAGCAGTTCTTC. Its translation: CASSYPPRDNEQFF.

The CDR3 nucleotides read TGTGCCAGCAGCTTGTCCAGGGTAAATAATTCACCCCTCCACTTT. This translates into CASSLSRVNNSPLHF. The chain combines TRBV5-6 with TRBJ1-6, with a possible D match to TRBD1 (5 bases). Trimming pared 1 base from V and 5 bases from J, leaving 10 bases between. Germline V lookup: CDR1 SGHDT, CDR2 YYEEEE. The CDR3 totals 15 residues.

The rearrangement joins TRBV6-6 to TRBJ2-5, with a weak D call TRBD1 (5 bases). The CDR3 runs 11 residues. V dropped 7 bases and J dropped 9 bases, with 12 bases sitting between them. Germline V gene data show CDR1 as MNHNY and CDR2 as SVGAGI (reference sequence). DNA for the CDR3: TGTGCCAGCAAGGGGTCGAAGTCCCAGTACTTC. Translated: CASKGSKSQYF.

This chain links TRBV12-5 with TRBJ2-7; tentatively, D is TRBD2 (5 bases). Germline V gene data show CDR1 as LGHNT and CDR2 as FRNRAP. CDR3 length: 13 amino acids. V was pared by 9 bases and J by 4 bases, with 16 bases between. The CDR3 region has the DNA TGTGCTAGCCACGGGGTCCTGCGGTACGAGCAGTACTTC. It encodes CASHGVLRYEQYF.